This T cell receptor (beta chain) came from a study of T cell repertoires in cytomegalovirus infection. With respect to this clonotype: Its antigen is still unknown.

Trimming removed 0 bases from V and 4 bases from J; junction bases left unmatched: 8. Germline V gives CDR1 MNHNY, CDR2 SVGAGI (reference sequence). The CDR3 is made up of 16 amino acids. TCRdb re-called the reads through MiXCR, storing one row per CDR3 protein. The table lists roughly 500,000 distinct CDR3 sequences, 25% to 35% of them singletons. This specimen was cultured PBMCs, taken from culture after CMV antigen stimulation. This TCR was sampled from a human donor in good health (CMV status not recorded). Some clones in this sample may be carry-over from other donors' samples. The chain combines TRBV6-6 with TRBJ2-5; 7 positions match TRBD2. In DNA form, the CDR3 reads TGTGCCAGCAGTTACTCCGCCAGAACGGGAGGAGAGACCCAGTACTTC. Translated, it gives CASSYSARTGGETQYF.